Here is one T cell receptor beta chain with its context. No antigen is known for it. Within one base of it there is no much larger clone, and no base qualities were kept. These data are taken from a study of blood T cell repertoires in COVID-19 (dated by TCRdb to 2018 to 2021). Regarding the study in general: Collaborator samples came from the United States, Italy and Spain and covered acute and convalescent phases of COVID-19. The prospective study material was composed of cDNA or gDNA derived from T cells, B-cell-depleted T cells, or PBMCs. Subjects who had been exposed to COVID-19, were actively infected with it, or had recovered from it provided the deeply sampled blood TCRbeta repertoires that made up the dataset. A freely available public database, intended as a resource for researchers studying the immune response to SARS-CoV-2, is where the repertoires were released. The samples were drawn from two sources: the first 160 participants of the ongoing ImmuneRACE study, and over 1,000 subjects contributed by 6 global collaborators. A de-identified subject ID, COVID-19 status, age in years and sex were almost always included in the sample metadata. Where available, HLA class I and class II types were obtained from metadata supplied by the sample provider rather than from assay-based typing.

TCRbeta CDR3 regions were amplified from genomic DNA using the immunoSEQ Assay, a bias-controlled multiplex PCR. For the original study's pipeline: Nucleated cell counts per sample were estimated from amplification of reference gene primers within the assay. To quantify the absolute abundance of each unique TCRbeta CDR3 rearrangement, sequence reads were collapsed and filtered. Productive Simpson clonality was computed per sample as the square root of Simpson's diversity index over productive rearrangements. Here the immuneACCESS table is served through TCRdb, limited to in-frame sequences with V and J called. Missing clones are a known gap in these copies; in checked studies unresolved V genes cover under half, and the rest lacks a known reason. V, J and clone size are those of that table, while D and trimming were read from the DNA. A total of fewer than 350,000 clones appear in this sample, around nine tenths of them only once. The ten largest clones represent under 7% of the sample.

In Seattle, one collaborating source enrolled patients while the infection was active and tracked those patients longitudinally over the course of disease. The collaborating institutions used their own protocols to collect whole blood in K2EDTA tubes. For TCRbeta analysis, collaborators shipped samples as frozen whole blood, isolated PBMCs, or DNA extracted from either of those sample types. General conclusions and limits of the study: The quantity of clinical and demographic metadata differed by source and by participant and was supplied without curation.

The sequenced sample consisted of peripheral blood. The receptor comes from a woman in her thirties with COVID-19, enrolled during active disease.

The CDR3 in this case is CASSLALAGGGNTIYF. The sequenced DNA: TGTGCCAGCAGCTTAGCGTTGGCAGGGGGTGGAAACACCATATATTTT. The sequence is built from TRBV7-9 and TRBJ1-3, and TRBD1 matches 7 of the central bases. V is trimmed back by 0 bases and J by 3 bases, and the junction contains 5 bases that no gene match accounts for. CDR1 and CDR2 (SEHNR, FQNEAQ) derive from the germline V gene (reference sequence). The CDR3 numbers 16 residues from cysteine through phenylalanine. The kept DNA is CDR3 alone, 48 bases in frame from the first base. Where the CDR3 stops, the reference TRBV7-9 and TRBJ1-3 genes take over; the full variable domain is DTGVSQNPRHKITKRGQNVTFRCDPISEHNRLYWYRQTLGQGPEFLTYFQNEAQLEKSRLLSDRFSAERPKGSFSTLEIQRTEQGDSAMYLCASSLALAGGGNTIYFGEGSWLTVV.